The 28 T cell receptor beta chains below were found in one sample sequenced in a study of T-cell reconstitution after alpha-beta-depleted transplantation in children. This sample's TCRbeta library carried unique molecular identifier barcodes. TCRdb redid the calling of the PCR reads with MiXCR, one entry per CDR3 protein. The data show hundreds of thousands of distinct CDR3 sequences, roughly an eighth seen once. The specimen comprised PBMCs from the stem cell graft donor, sampled from the stem cell graft. These receptors all stem from a human donor who donated a stem cell graft to a child with combined immunodeficiency.

There are a few counts of this clonotype. The chain joins TRBV7-9 to TRBJ1-2; D possibly corresponds to TRBD1 (5 bases). Germline V CDR1 and CDR2: SEHNR, FQNEAQ (reference sequence). The CDR3 is 14 residues long. V dropped 5 bases and J dropped 3 bases, with 13 bases sitting between them. The CDR3 nucleotides are TGTGCCAGCAGCCAATCGACAGTTTACTATGGCTACACCTTC. Residues: CASSQSTVYYGYTF.

This sequence joins TRBV12-3 or TRBV12-4 and TRBJ2-3, with D unclear. Between the trimmed V and J ends, which lost 5 bases and 2 bases, there was a span of 11 bases. The CDR3 extends over 14 amino acids. The CDR3 here is CASSTRDVTDTQYF. As DNA, the CDR3 is TGTGCCAGCAGTACGAGAGATGTCACAGATACGCAGTATTTT.

This clonotype was observed a few times. The chain joins TRBV19 to TRBJ2-7; possibly TRBD1 for D (5 bases). Trimming took off 1 base at V and 4 bases at J, with 14 bases between the two ends. The CDR3 length is 15 residues. Germline loops: CDR1 LNHDA, CDR2 SQIVND (reference sequence). In DNA form, the CDR3 reads TGTGCCAGTAGTATAGCGTCCCGGACAATATACGAGCAGTACTTC. Translation gives CASSIASRTIYEQYF.

This clonotype was seen ten or more times. The chain carries TRBV24-1 and TRBJ2-1; 9 bases map to TRBD2. Germline V gene data show CDR1 as KGHDR and CDR2 as SFDVKD. The V segment lost 8 bases and the J segment 10 bases; nucleotides outside the gene matches: 8. The CDR3 sequence is 13 residues long. The CDR3 here is CATIGGRAFEQFF. The DNA for the CDR3 is TGTGCCACCATCGGCGGGAGGGCCTTCGAGCAGTTCTTC.

The V gene is TRBV12-3 or TRBV12-4, the J gene TRBJ2-7; D perhaps matches TRBD2 (6 bases). CDR3 length: 14 amino acids. V was clipped by 3 bases and J by 4 bases, with 13 bases between them. The CDR3 sequence: CASSFGARGYEQYF. CDR3 DNA sequence: TGTGCCAGCAGTTTCGGCGCACGGGGGTACGAGCAGTACTTC.

There are many counts of this clonotype. The V call is TRBV20-1, the J call TRBJ1-2, with D unclear. Germline values: CDR1 DFQATT, CDR2 SNEGSKA (reference sequence). CDR3 length: 12 amino acids. Trimming removed 7 bases from V and 8 bases from J, with 17 bases in between. The CDR3 sequence: CSVSGPAEGYTF. The CDR3 DNA reads as TGCAGTGTTTCAGGCCCCGCCGAAGGCTACACCTTC.

This clonotype was counted ten times or more. An end of the junction differs from the germline gene, which may be a read error. J is TRBJ2-7 and V is TRBV7-2, with 9 bases identical to TRBD1. Germline CDR1 reads SGHTA; CDR2 reads FQGNSA. The CDR3 has 12 residues. The CDR3 region has the DNA TGTGCCAGCAGCCCCGCGACGGGACAGGGTTATTTC. The encoded protein is CASSPATGQGYF.

This clonotype was picked up a small number of times. V and J are TRBV20-1 and TRBJ2-3; D ambiguous. The V gene lost 5 bases and the J gene lost 1 base, with 19 bases spanning the gap. CDR3 length: 16 residues. Germline V lookup: CDR1 DFQATT, CDR2 SNEGSKA (reference sequence). The CDR3 loop reads CSADGFGEVGTDTQYF. The CDR3 nucleotides are TGCAGTGCTGACGGTTTTGGAGAGGTGGGCACAGATACGCAGTATTTT.

The table lists this clonotype with many counts. V is TRBV9 and J is TRBJ2-3; D possibly uses TRBD1 or TRBD2 (5 bases each). The CDR3 consists of 14 residues. V lost 4 bases and J lost 6, with 15 bases in between. CDR1 and CDR2 (germline): SGDLS, YYNGEE. DNA of the CDR3: TGTGCCAGCAGCCGGGACCCCCGGTTGGATACGCAGTATTTT. This codes for CASSRDPRLDTQYF.

This clonotype has a count of ten or more. The gene calls are TRBV6-5 and TRBJ2-7; 7 bases line up with TRBD2. The CDR3 is made up of 14 amino acids. CDR1 is MNHEY and CDR2 is SVGAGI in the germline V gene. J gave up 3 bases and V 6 bases, and 8 bases lay outside the gene matches. CDR3 region: CASRLRGEGYEQYF. In DNA, the CDR3 is TGTGCCAGCAGGTTACGTGGGGAGGGCTACGAGCAGTACTTC.

The chain combines TRBV6-5 with TRBJ1-1; D is uncertain. Trimming shortened V by 2 bases and J by 1 base, and 8 bases separated the two germline ends. From germline, CDR1 is MNHEY and CDR2 SVGAGI. The CDR3 sequence is 14 residues long. The CDR3 DNA is TGTGCCAGCAGTTACCGGCACCCGAACACTGAAGCTTTCTTT. This sequence encodes CASSYRHPNTEAFF.

This clonotype was counted a few times. The chain has TRBV4-1 and TRBJ2-7; 13 bases match TRBD2. V lost 3 bases, J lost 4 bases, and 3 bases stayed unmatched. In germline, CDR1 is MGHRA, CDR2 YSYEKL. The CDR3 extends over 15 amino acids. The CDR3: CASSHRTSGSYEQYF. The DNA for the CDR3 is TGCGCCAGCAGCCACAGGACTAGCGGGAGTTACGAGCAGTACTTC.

The V call is TRBV12-3 or TRBV12-4, the J call TRBJ2-5; no definite D call. Trimming removed 6 bases from V and 2 bases from J, with 16 bases in between. This CDR3 is 15 amino acids long. The DNA of the CDR3 is TGTGCCAGCAGCCCCGCCGGCGGTGGTCAAGAGACCCAGTACTTC. This encodes CASSPAGGGQETQYF.

This clonotype was seen ten or more times. J is TRBJ2-1 and V is TRBV28, with 7 bases identical to TRBD1. CDR3 length: 17 residues. V shed 5 bases, J shed 0 bases, and the junction held 10 bases outside the gene matches. Germline V lookup: CDR1 MDHEN, CDR2 SYDVKM. CDR3 DNA: TGTGCCAGCAGTCCGGGCCTCCGACAGGGCTCCTACAATGAGCAGTTCTTC. This gives the protein CASSPGLRQGSYNEQFF.

This clonotype was seen ten or more times. The J gene is TRBJ2-3, the V gene TRBV7-2; D is ambiguous. This CDR3 is 14 amino acids long. Germline lookup yields CDR1 SGHTA and CDR2 FQGNSA. V lost 1 base to trimming and J lost 4 bases, with 9 bases between them. Here the CDR3 DNA reads TGTGCCAGCAGCTTAGTGGGGTTGGCAGATACGCAGTATTTT. Its protein is CASSLVGLADTQYF.

This clonotype was observed many times. This may be a read error: a much more frequent sequence differs by one nucleotide. V usage is TRBV28 and J usage is TRBJ2-7; D gene ambiguous. V was trimmed by 7 bases and J by 0 bases, leaving 4 bases between them. CDR3 size: 11 residues. CDR1 is MDHEN and CDR2 is SYDVKM in the germline V gene. The CDR3 protein is CASTYSYEQYF. CDR3 DNA sequence: TGTGCCAGCACTTACTCCTACGAGCAGTACTTC.

The sample holds many counts of this clonotype. This chain uses TRBV25-1 with TRBJ2-5; 8 bases agree with TRBD2. Germline V gene data show CDR1 as MGHDK and CDR2 as SYGVNS. This CDR3 contains 14 residues. After removal of 4 bases from V and 5 bases from J, the junction contained 6 bases not matched to a gene. The CDR3 bases are TGTGCCAGCAGTGCCAGCGGGAGAGATGAGACCCAGTACTTC. Its translation: CASSASGRDETQYF.

This clonotype has just a few counts. This chain uses TRBV12-3 or TRBV12-4 with TRBJ2-1; TRBD2 might be the D (7 bases). The ends were cut back, 8 bases at V and 7 bases at J, with 12 bases in the middle. The CDR3 totals 12 residues. CDR3 sequence reads: CASRGRGNEQFF. CDR3 nucleotide sequence: TGTGCCAGCCGGGGGAGGGGGAATGAGCAGTTCTTC.

V gene TRBV9 combines with J gene TRBJ2-2; 8 bases line up with TRBD1. Germline lookup yields CDR1 SGDLS and CDR2 YYNGEE. Trimming cost V 3 bases and J 1 base; bases outside gene matches: 5. The CDR3 runs to 16 residues. CDR3 loop: CASSGTGTGNTGELFF. CDR3 coding DNA: TGTGCCAGCAGCGGAACCGGGACAGGGAACACCGGGGAGCTGTTTTTT.

This clonotype has at least ten counts. The chain employs TRBV5-1 and TRBJ2-3; 9 bases are shared with TRBD1. V shed 1 base and J 1 base; nucleotides not matched to a gene: 1. The CDR3 extends over 15 amino acids. Germline V gives CDR1 SGHRS, CDR2 YFSETQ. CDR3 region: CASSLRDRGTDTQYF. CDR3 bases: TGCGCCAGCAGCTTGCGGGACAGGGGCACAGATACGCAGTATTTT.

This clonotype was observed a handful of times. The CDR3 DNA reads as TGTGCCAGCAGCTTGGACCGACAAGACTCCTACGAGCAGTACTTC. Protein sequence: CASSLDRQDSYEQYF. The chain uses TRBV11-1 and TRBJ2-7; D ambiguous. The CDR3 is 15 residues long. V dropped 3 bases and J dropped 0 bases, with 12 bases sitting between them. The germline V gene has CDR1 SGHAT and CDR2 FQDESV (reference sequence).

This clonotype was counted at least ten times. J is TRBJ2-7 and V is TRBV6-1; TRBD1 or TRBD2 may be the D gene (6 bases each). The CDR3 length is 14 residues. Germline CDR1 is MNHNS and CDR2 is SASEGT. Trimming removed 4 bases at V and 2 bases at J, with 12 bases between. CDR3 amino acids: CASSGRRGAYEQYF. DNA of the CDR3: TGTGCCAGCAGTGGCCGGAGGGGGGCCTACGAGCAGTACTTC.

The chain has TRBV20-1 and TRBJ2-7; D perhaps matches TRBD2 (7 bases). V lost 1 base and J lost 7, with 26 bases in between. This CDR3 region has 17 residues. Germline CDR1 DFQATT, CDR2 SNEGSKA (reference sequence). CDR3 sequence (DNA): TGCAGTGCTAGAGTGGAGGGGGGTACCCCTGGGGGAGGGGAGCAGTACTTC. Translating it yields CSARVEGGTPGGGEQYF.

This clonotype turned up a few times. The V call is TRBV28, the J call TRBJ2-3; 7 bases fit TRBD1. The CDR3 totals 21 residues. The V gene's germline CDR1 is MDHEN and CDR2 SYDVKM. The junction had 24 bases not matched to a gene; V was cut back by 3 bases and J by 3 bases. CDR3 region: CASSFLFFLVPGGVRTDTQYF. The CDR3 bases are TGTGCCAGCAGTTTTTTATTCTTTTTGGTACCAGGGGGAGTGAGAACAGATACGCAGTATTTT.

CDR3 DNA: TGTGCCAGCAGCCATCCGGGACTAGGGCTAGGAGGTACCGGGGAGCTGTTTTTT. It encodes CASSHPGLGLGGTGELFF. The rearrangement links TRBV28 to TRBJ2-2; TRBD2 agrees at 8 bases. Germline V CDR1 and CDR2: MDHEN, SYDVKM. The CDR3 runs to 18 residues. The V segment lost 6 bases and the J segment 5 bases; nucleotides outside the gene matches: 17. Full variable domain (rest looked up from reference TRBV28 and TRBJ2-2): DVKVTQSSRYLVKRTGEKVFLECVQDMDHENMFWYRQDPGLGLRLIYFSYDVKMKEKGDIPEGYSVSREKKERFSLILESASTNQTSMYLCASSHPGLGLGGTGELFFGEGSRLTVL.

This chain joins TRBV11-2 and TRBJ2-1; D possibly corresponds to TRBD2 (6 bases). V was pared by 4 bases and J by 12 bases, with 31 bases between. CDR3 size: 18 residues. Germline CDR1 is SGHAT and CDR2 is FQNNGV. CDR3 sequence reads: CASSSRPYGGVGRTAQFF. The CDR3 nucleotides read TGTGCCAGCAGCTCACGACCTTATGGCGGGGTGGGGAGGACGGCGCAGTTCTTC.

The chain is built from TRBV29-1 and TRBJ2-7; D is perhaps TRBD1 (5 bases). The CDR3 length is 14 residues. The V gene lost 2 bases and the J gene lost 5 bases, with 16 bases spanning the gap. Germline V gene sequence: CDR1 SQVTM, CDR2 ANQGSEA. The CDR3 is CSVERYGRADEQYF. CDR3 DNA sequence: TGCAGCGTTGAAAGGTACGGCAGGGCGGACGAGCAGTACTTC.

This clonotype was detected many times. The V call is TRBV7-2, the J call TRBJ2-5, with unresolved D. Germline V gene lookup returns CDR1 SGHTA and CDR2 FQGNSA. The CDR3 sequence is 13 residues long. Trimming shortened V by 2 bases and J by 5 bases, and 9 bases separated the two germline ends. CDR3 in DNA: TGTGCCAGCAGCTTAAATCAGGTGGAGACCCAGTACTTC. This translates into CASSLNQVETQYF.